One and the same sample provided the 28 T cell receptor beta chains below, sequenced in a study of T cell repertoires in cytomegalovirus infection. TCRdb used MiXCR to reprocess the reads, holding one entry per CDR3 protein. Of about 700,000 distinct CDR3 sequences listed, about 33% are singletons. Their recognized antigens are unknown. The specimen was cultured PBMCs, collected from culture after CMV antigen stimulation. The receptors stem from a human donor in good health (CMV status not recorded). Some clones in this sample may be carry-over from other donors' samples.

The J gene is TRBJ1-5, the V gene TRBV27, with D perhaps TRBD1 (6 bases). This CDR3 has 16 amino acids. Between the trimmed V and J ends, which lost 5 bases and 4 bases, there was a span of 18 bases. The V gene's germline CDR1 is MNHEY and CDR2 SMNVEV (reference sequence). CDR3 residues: CASSLTGTFLNQPQHF. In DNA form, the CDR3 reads TGTGCCAGCAGTCTGACAGGCACCTTTCTGAATCAGCCCCAGCATTTT.

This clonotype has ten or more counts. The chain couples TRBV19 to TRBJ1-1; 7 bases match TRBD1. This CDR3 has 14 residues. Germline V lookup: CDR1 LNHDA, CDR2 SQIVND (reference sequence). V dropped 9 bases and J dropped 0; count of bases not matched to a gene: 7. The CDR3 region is CASSPRGVNTEAFF. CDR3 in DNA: TGTGCCAGCAGCCCCAGGGGGGTGAACACTGAAGCTTTCTTT.

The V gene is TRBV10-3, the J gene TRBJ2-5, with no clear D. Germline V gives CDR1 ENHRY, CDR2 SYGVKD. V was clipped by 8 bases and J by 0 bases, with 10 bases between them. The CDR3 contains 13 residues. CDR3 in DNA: TGTGCCATCCTTGGAACGGACCAAGAGACCCAGTACTTC. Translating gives CAILGTDQETQYF.

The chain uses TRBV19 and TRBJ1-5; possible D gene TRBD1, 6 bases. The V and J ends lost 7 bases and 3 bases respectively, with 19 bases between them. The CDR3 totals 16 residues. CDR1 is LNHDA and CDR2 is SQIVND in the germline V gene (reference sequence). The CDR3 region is CASTLTQGLDNQPQHF. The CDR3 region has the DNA TGTGCCAGTACCCTCACACAGGGATTAGACAATCAGCCCCAGCATTTT.

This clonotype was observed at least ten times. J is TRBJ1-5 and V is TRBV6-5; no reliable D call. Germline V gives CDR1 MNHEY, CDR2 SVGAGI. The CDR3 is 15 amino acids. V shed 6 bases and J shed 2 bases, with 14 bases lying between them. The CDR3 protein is CASRGSGTGNQPQHF. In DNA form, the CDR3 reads TGTGCCAGCAGGGGCTCGGGAACGGGCAATCAGCCCCAGCATTTT.

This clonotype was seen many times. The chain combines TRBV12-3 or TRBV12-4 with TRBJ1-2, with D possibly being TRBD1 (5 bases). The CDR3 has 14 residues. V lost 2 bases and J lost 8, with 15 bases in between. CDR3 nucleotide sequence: TGTGCCAGCAGTTTATCAGTTGGAGGGGCCGGCTACACCTTC. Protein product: CASSLSVGGAGYTF.

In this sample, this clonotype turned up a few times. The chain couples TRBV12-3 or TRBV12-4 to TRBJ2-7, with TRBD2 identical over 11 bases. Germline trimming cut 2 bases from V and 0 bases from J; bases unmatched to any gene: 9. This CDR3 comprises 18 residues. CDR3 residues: CASSLSRGTSGHSYEQYF. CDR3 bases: TGTGCCAGCAGTTTAAGTAGGGGGACTAGCGGTCACTCCTACGAGCAGTACTTC.

In DNA form, the CDR3 reads TGTGCCAGCAGCAAACCGGGACAGCCCCAGCATTTT. Residues: CASSKPGQPQHF. The chain recombines TRBV7-8 with TRBJ1-5; D is uncertain. This CDR3 contains 12 residues. V lost 5 bases to trimming and J lost 7 bases, with 9 bases between them. Germline V CDR1 and CDR2: SGHVS, FQNEAQ.

CDR3 coding DNA: TGTGCCATCAGTGGAGGACTAGCGGGGGGCCACAATGAGCAGTTCTTC. Residues: CAISGGLAGGHNEQFF. The chain uses TRBV10-3 and TRBJ2-1; TRBD2 matches 14 bases. Germline V gene data show CDR1 as ENHRY and CDR2 as SYGVKD. The V and J ends lost 4 bases and 5 bases, in that order; junction bases with no gene match: 4. There are 16 residues in the CDR3.

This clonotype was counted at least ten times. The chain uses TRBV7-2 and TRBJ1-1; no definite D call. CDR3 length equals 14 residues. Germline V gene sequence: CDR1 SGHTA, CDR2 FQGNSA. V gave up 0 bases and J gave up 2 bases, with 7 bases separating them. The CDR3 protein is CASSLAPVNTEAFF. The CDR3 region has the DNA TGTGCCAGCAGCTTAGCGCCGGTTAACACTGAAGCTTTCTTT.

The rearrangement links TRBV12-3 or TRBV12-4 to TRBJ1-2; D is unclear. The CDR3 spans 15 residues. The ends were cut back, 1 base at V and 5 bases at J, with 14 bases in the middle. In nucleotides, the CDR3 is TGTGCCAGCAGTTTAGGTACCACACAATCTTATGGCTACACCTTC. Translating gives CASSLGTTQSYGYTF.

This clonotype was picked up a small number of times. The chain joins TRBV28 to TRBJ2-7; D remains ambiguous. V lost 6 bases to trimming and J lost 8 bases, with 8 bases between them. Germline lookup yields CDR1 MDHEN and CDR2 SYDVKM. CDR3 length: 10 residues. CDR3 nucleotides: TGTGCCAGCAGCCAGGCCAAGCAGTACTTC. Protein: CASSQAKQYF.

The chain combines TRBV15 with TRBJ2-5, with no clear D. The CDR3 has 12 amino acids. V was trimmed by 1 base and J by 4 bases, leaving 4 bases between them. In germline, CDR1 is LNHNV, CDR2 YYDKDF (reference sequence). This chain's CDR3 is CATSRVGETQYF. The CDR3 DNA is TGTGCCACCAGCAGAGTTGGAGAGACCCAGTACTTC.

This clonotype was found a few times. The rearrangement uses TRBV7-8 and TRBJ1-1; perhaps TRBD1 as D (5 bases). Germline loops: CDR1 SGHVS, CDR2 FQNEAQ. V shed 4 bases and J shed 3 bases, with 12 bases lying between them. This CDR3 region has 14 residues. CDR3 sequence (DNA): TGTGCCAGCAGCTCAAGCGGGACCTACACTGAAGCTTTCTTT. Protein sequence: CASSSSGTYTEAFF.

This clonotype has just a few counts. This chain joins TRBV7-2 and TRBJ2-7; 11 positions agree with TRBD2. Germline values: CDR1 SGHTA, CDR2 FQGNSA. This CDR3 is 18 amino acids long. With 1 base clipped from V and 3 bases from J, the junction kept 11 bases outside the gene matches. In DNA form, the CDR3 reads TGTGCCAGCAGCTTAGAACTAGCGGGGGCGGGTTTCTACTACGAGCAGTACTTC. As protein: CASSLELAGAGFYYEQYF.

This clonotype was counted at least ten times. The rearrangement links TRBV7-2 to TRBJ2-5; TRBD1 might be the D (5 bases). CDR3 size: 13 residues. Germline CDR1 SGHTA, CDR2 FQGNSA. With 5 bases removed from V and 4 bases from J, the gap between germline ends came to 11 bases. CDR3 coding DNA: TGTGCCAGCAGCCCCAGGGCTGGAGAGACCCAGTACTTC. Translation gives CASSPRAGETQYF.

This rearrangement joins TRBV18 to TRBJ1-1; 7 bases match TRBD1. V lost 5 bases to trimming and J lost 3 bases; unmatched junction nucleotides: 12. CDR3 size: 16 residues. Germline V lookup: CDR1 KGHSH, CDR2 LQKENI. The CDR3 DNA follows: TGTGCCAGCTCATTACTTCCGGGACAGAGGGACACTGAAGCTTTCTTT. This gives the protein CASSLLPGQRDTEAFF.

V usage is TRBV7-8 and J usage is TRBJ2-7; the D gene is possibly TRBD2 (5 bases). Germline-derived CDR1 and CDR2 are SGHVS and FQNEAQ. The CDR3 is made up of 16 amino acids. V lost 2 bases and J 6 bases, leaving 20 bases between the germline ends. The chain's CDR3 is CASSLLGSQGEGEQYF. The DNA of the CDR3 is TGTGCCAGCAGCTTATTAGGGTCCCAAGGTGAGGGCGAGCAGTACTTC.

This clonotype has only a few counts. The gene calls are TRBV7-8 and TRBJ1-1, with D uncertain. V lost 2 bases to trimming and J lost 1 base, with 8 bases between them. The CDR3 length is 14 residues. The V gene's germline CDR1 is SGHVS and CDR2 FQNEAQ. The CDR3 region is CASSLRYPNTEAFF. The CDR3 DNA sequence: TGTGCCAGCAGCTTACGGTACCCGAACACTGAAGCTTTCTTT.

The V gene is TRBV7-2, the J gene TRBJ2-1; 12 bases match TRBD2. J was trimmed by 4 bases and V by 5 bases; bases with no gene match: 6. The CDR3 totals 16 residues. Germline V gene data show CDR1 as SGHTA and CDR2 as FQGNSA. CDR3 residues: CASSARLAGAYNEQFF. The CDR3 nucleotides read TGTGCCAGCAGCGCCCGACTAGCGGGGGCGTACAATGAGCAGTTCTTC.

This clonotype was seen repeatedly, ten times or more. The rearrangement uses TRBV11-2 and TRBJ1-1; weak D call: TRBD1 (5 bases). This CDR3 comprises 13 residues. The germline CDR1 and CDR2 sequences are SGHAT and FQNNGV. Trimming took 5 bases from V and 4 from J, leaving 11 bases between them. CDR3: CASSPGRGTEAFF. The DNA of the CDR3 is TGTGCCAGCAGCCCAGGGAGAGGCACTGAAGCTTTCTTT.

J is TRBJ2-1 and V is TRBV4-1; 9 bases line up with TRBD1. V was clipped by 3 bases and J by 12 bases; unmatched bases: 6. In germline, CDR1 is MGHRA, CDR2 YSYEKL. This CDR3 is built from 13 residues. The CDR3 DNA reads TGCGCCAGCAGCCAGCTCGGGACAGGGACGCAGTTCTTC. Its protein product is CASSQLGTGTQFF.

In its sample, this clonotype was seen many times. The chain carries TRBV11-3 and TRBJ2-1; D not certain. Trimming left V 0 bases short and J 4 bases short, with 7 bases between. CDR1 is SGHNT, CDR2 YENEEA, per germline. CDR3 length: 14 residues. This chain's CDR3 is CASSLDGPYNEQFF. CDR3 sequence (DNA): TGTGCCAGCAGCTTAGACGGGCCTTACAATGAGCAGTTCTTC.

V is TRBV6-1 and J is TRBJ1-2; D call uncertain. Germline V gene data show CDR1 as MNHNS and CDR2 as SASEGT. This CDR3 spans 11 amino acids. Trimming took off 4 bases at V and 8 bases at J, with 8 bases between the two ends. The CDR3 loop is CASSGPSGYTF. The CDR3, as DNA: TGTGCCAGCAGTGGTCCCTCCGGCTACACCTTC.

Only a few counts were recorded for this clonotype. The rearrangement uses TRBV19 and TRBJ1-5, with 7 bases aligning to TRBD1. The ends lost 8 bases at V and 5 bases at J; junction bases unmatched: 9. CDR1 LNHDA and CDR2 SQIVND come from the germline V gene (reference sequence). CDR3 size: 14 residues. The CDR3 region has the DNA TGTGCCAGTTCGGGACAGAGAACGGATCAGCCCCAGCATTTT. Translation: CASSGQRTDQPQHF.

This CDR3 is CASRLGTGGTGELFF. As DNA, the CDR3 is TGTGCCAGCCGCCTCGGGACGGGGGGCACCGGGGAGCTGTTTTTT. The rearrangement links TRBV19 to TRBJ2-2; 7 nucleotides align to TRBD2. With 9 bases clipped from V and 4 bases from J, the junction kept 11 bases outside the gene matches. Germline CDR1 reads LNHDA; CDR2 reads SQIVND (reference sequence). The length of the CDR3 is 15 residues.

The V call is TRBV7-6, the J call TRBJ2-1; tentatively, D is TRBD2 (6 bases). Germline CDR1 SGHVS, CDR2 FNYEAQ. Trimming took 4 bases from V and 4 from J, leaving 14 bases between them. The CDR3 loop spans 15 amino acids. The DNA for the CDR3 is TGTGCCAGCAGCTCGGGACTCCCGCCGTACAATGAGCAGTTCTTC. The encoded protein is CASSSGLPPYNEQFF.

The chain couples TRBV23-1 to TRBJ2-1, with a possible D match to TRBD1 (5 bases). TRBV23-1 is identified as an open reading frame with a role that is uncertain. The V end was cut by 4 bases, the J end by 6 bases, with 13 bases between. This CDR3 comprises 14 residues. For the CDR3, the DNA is TGCGCCAGCAGTCTAAGGGGCCGAGGCAATGAGCAGTTCTTC. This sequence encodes CASSLRGRGNEQFF.